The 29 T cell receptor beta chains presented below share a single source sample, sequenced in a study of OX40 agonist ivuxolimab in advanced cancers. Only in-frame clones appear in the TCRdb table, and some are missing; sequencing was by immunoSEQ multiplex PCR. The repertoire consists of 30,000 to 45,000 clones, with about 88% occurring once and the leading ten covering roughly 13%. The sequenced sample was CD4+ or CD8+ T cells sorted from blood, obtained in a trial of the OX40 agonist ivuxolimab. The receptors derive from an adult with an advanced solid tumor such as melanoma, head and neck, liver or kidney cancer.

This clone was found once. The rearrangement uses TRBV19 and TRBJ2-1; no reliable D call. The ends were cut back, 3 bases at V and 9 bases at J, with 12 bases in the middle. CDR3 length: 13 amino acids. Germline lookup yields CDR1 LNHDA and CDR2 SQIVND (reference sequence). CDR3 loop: CASSIITPGEQFF. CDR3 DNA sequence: TGTGCCAGTAGTATTATCACCCCGGGTGAGCAGTTCTTC.

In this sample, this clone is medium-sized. The CDR3 nucleotides read TGTGCCAGCGAAGCGGACTCCTACGAGCAGTACTTC. Amino acid sequence: CASEADSYEQYF. The V call is TRBV7-9, the J call TRBJ2-7; weak D call: TRBD2 (5 bases). Trimming removed 8 bases at V and 0 bases at J, with 8 bases between. Germline V gene data show CDR1 as SEHNR and CDR2 as FQNEAQ (reference sequence). CDR3 length equals 12 residues.

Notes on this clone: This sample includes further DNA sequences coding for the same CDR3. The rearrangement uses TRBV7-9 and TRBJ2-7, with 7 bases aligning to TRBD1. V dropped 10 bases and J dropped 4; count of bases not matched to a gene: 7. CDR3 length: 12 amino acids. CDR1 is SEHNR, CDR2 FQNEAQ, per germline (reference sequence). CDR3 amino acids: CATSPGGYEQYF. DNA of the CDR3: TGTGCCACCTCTCCAGGGGGATACGAGCAGTACTTC.

CDR3 DNA: TGTGCCAGCAGTTACGGAGGACCTTACTACGAGCAGTACTTC. As protein: CASSYGGPYYEQYF. The rearrangement links TRBV6-5 to TRBJ2-7; possible D gene TRBD2, 5 bases. The CDR3 is made up of 14 amino acids. Trimming took off 2 bases at V and 3 bases at J, with 11 bases between the two ends. Germline loops: CDR1 MNHEY, CDR2 SVGAGI.

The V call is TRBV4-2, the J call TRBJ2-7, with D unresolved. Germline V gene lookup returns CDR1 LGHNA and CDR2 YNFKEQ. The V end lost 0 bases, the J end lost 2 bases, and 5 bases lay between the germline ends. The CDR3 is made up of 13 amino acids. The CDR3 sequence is CASSQEITYEQYF. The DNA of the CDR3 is TGTGCCAGCAGCCAAGAAATAACCTACGAGCAGTACTTC.

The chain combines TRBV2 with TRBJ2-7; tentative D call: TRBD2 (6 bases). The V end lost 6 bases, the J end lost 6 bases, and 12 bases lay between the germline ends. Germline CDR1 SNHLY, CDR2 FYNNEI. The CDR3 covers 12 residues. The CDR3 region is CASSAGSGEQYF. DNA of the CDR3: TGTGCCAGCAGCGCCGGGAGTGGCGAGCAGTACTTC.

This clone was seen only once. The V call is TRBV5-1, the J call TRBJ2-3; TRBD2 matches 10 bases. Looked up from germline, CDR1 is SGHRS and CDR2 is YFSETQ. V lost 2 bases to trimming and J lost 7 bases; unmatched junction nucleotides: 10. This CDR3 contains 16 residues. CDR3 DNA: TGCGCCAGCAGCTTCTCCCAGCGGGAGGGCCAAAATACGCAGTATTTT. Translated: CASSFSQREGQNTQYF. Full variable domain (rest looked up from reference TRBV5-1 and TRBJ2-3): KAGVTQTPRYLIKTRGQQVTLSCSPISGHRSVSWYQQTPGQGLQFLFEYFSETQRNKGNFPGRFSGRQFSNSRSEMNVSTLELGDSALYLCASSFSQREGQNTQYFGPGTRLTVL.

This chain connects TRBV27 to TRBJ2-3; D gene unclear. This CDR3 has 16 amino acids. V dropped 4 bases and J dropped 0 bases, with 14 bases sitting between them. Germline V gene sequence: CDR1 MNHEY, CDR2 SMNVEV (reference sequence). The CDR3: CASSSELFTSTDTQYF. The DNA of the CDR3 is TGTGCCAGCAGTTCAGAGCTATTCACTAGCACAGATACGCAGTATTTT.

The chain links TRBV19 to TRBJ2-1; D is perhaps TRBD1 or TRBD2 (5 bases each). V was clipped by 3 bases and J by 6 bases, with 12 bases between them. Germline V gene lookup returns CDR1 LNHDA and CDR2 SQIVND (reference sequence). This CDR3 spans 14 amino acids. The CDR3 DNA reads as TGTGCCAGTAGTATTATTGAGGGGTCCAATGAGCAGTTCTTC. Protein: CASSIIEGSNEQFF.

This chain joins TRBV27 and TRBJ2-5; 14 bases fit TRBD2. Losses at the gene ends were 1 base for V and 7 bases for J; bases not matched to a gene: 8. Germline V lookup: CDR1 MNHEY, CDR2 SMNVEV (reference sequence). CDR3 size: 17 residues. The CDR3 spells CASSLYPTSGREGTQYF. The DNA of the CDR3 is TGTGCCAGCAGTTTATATCCGACTAGCGGGAGGGAAGGGACCCAGTACTTC.

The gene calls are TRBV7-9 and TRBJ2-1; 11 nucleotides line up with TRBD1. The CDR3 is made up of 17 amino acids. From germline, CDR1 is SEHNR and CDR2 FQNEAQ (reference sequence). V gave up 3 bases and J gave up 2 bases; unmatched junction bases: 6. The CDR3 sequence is CASSLAPGQGAYNEQFF. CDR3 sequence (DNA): TGTGCCAGCAGCTTGGCCCCGGGACAGGGGGCCTACAATGAGCAGTTCTTC.

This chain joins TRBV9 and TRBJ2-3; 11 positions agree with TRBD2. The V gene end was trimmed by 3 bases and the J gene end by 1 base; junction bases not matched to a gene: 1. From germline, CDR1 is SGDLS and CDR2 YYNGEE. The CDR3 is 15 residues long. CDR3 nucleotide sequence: TGTGCCAGCAGCGGTAGCGGGGGGGGCACAGATACGCAGTATTTT. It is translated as CASSGSGGGTDTQYF.

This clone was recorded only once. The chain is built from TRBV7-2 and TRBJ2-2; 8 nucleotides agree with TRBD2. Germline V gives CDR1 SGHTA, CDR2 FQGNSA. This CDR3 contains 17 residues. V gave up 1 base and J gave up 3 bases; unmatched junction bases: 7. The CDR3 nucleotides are TGTGCCAGCAGCTTAGGGGGTCTAGCGGGTTACACCGGGGAGCTGTTTTTT. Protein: CASSLGGLAGYTGELFF.

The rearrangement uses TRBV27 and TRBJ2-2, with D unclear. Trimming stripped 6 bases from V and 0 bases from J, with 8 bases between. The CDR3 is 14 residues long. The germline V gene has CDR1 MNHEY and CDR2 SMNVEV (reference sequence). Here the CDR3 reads CASRPFANTGELFF. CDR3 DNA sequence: TGTGCCAGCAGGCCGTTCGCGAACACCGGGGAGCTGTTTTTT.

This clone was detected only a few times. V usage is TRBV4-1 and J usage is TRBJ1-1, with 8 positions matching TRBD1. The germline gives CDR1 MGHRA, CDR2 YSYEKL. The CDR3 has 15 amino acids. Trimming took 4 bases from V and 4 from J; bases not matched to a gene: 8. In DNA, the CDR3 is TGCGCCAGCAGCCTTAGGGACAGGAGAGCCACTGAAGCTTTCTTT. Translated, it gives CASSLRDRRATEAFF.

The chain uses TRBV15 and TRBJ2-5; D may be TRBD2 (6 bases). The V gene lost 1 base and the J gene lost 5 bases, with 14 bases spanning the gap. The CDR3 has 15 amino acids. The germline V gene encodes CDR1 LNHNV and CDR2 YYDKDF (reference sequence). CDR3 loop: CATSRGRLGGETQYF. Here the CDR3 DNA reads TGTGCCACCAGCAGAGGACGACTAGGCGGGGAGACCCAGTACTTC.

The CDR3 spells CASSYSAEEPQHF. The CDR3 DNA follows: TGTGCCAGCAGTTACTCGGCGGAGGAGCCCCAGCATTTT. The V gene is TRBV6-6, the J gene TRBJ1-5, with D uncertain. CDR1 and CDR2 from the germline V gene are MNHNY and SVGAGI (reference sequence). CDR3 length: 13 residues. V dropped 0 bases and J dropped 8 bases, with 8 bases sitting between them.

The CDR3 here is CASSYLAIVEKLFF. The CDR3 DNA follows: TGTGCCAGCAGTTACTTGGCGATCGTCGAAAAACTGTTTTTT. The chain has TRBV6-5 and TRBJ1-4; unclear D gene. Trimming took 1 base from V and 8 from J, leaving 11 bases between them. CDR3 length: 14 residues. Germline V gene lookup returns CDR1 MNHEY and CDR2 SVGAGI.

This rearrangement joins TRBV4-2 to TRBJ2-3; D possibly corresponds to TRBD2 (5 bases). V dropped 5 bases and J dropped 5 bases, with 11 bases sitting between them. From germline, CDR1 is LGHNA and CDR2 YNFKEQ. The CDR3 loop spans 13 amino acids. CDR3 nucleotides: TGTGCCAGCAGCAAGGGAGCCGGAGATACGCAGTATTTT. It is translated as CASSKGAGDTQYF.

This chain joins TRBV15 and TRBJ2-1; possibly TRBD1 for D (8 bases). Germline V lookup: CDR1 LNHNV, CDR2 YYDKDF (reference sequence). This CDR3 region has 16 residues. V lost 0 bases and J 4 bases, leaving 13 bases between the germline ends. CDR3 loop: CATSRDVQGGYNEQFF. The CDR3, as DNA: TGTGCCACCAGCAGAGATGTACAGGGGGGGTACAATGAGCAGTTCTTC.

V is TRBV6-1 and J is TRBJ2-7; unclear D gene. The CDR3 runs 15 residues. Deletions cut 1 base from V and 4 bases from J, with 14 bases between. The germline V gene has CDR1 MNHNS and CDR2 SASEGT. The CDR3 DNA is TGTGCCAGCAGTGAAGGGGCGAGCGTGGGGTACGAGCAGTACTTC. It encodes CASSEGASVGYEQYF.

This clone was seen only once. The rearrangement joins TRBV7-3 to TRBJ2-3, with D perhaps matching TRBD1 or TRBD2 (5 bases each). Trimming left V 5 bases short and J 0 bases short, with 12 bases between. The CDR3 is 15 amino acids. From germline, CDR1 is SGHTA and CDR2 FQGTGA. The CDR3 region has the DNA TGTGCCAGCAGCGGTGGGGCGGGCAGCACAGATACGCAGTATTTT. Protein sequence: CASSGGAGSTDTQYF.

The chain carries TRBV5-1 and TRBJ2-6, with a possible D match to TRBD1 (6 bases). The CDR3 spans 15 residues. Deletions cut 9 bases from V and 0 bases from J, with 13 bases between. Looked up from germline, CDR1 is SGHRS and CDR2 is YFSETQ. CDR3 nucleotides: TGCGCCACCAGGGGTATGGACTCTGGGGCCAACGTCCTGACTTTC. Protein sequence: CATRGMDSGANVLTF.

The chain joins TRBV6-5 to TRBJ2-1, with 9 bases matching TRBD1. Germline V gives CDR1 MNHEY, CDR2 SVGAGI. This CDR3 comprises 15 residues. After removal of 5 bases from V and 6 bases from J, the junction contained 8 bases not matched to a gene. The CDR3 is CASSGGTGLRNEQFF. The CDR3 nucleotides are TGTGCCAGCAGTGGAGGGACAGGGCTTCGCAATGAGCAGTTCTTC.

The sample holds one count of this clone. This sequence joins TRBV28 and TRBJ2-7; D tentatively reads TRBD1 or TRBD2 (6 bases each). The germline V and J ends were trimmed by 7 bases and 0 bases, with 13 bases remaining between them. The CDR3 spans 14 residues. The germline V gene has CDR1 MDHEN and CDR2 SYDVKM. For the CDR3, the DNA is TGTGCCAGCATCGTTCCGGGGGCCTCCTACGAGCAGTACTTC. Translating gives CASIVPGASYEQYF.

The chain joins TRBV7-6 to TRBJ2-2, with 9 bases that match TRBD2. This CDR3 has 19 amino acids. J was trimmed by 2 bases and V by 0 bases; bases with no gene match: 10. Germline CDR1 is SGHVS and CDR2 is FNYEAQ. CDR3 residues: CASSLALYAAGGNTGELFF. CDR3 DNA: TGTGCCAGCAGCTTAGCACTCTATGCAGCGGGAGGAAACACCGGGGAGCTGTTTTTT.

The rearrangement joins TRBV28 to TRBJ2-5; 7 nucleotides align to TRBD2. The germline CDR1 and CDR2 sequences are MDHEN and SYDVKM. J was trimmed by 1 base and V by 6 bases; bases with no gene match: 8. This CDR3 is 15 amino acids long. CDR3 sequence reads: CASSRPASGQETQYF. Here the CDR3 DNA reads TGTGCCAGCAGCCGACCGGCTAGCGGCCAAGAGACCCAGTACTTC.

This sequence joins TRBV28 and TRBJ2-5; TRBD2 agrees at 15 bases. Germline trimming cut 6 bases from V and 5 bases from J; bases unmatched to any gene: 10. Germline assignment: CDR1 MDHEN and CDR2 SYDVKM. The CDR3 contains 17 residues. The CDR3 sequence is CASSSPGLAGGEETQYF. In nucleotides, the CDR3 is TGTGCCAGCAGCTCGCCTGGACTAGCGGGAGGGGAGGAGACCCAGTACTTC.

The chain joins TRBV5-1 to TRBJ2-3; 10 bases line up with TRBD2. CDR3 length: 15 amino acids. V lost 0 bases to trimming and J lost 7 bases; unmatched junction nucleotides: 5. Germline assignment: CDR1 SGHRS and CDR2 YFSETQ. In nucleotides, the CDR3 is TGCGCCAGCAGCTTGGACCCTAGCGGGAGAAATACGCAGTATTTT. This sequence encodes CASSLDPSGRNTQYF.